These T cell receptor beta chains were read from a single sample in a study of cytomegalovirus exposure and HLA in healthy donors. Clones were read by immunoSEQ multiplex PCR, and TCRdb kept only the in-frame ones, dropping some. The table records around 260,000 clones, roughly 80% of them present only once. The source material was PBMCs. The receptors shown here come from a girl aged 2 to 9 in good health and CMV-seronegative. Each CDR3 is given with its conserved first and last residue. The D gene is left open where the match is weak. Clone size is shown for a subset of rows, as once, few, many or a class of expanded clone.

D	length	V	J	size	DNA	CDR3
TRBD2	15	TRBV11-3	TRBJ2-1	once	TGTGCCAGCAGCCCAACTAGCGGGAGATACAATGAGCAGTTCTTC	CASSPTSGRYNEQFF
-	17	TRBV6-1	TRBJ2-6	-	TGTGCCAGCAGTGACTATTTTTACAGGGCTGGGGCCAACGTCCTGACTTTC	CASSDYFYRAGANVLTF
-	14	TRBV28	TRBJ2-5	once	TGTGCCAGCAAAAAATACGGGAGCCAAGAGACCCAGTACTTC	CASKKYGSQETQYF
TRBD1	17	TRBV7-9	TRBJ2-1	-	TGTGCCAGCAGCTCCTCCTACAGGGGGTTGGCTTACAATGAGCAGTTCTTC	CASSSSYRGLAYNEQFF
TRBD1	14	TRBV15	TRBJ2-1	-	TGTGCCACCAGCAGACAGGGGGCTCGGGATGAGCAGTTCTTC	CATSRQGARDEQFF
-	18	TRBV6-1	TRBJ1-5	-	TGTGCCAGCAGTGAAATTCTACTTCACACAGGCTCCAATCAGCCCCAGCATTTT	CASSEILLHTGSNQPQHF
-	14	TRBV11-2	TRBJ2-7	few	TGTGCCAGCAGCTTAGGAGCGGAGGGACCTCGGCAGTACTTC	CASSLGAEGPRQYF
-	13	TRBV9	TRBJ1-1	-	TGTGCCAGCAGCGTAGCTGCGGGCACTGAAGCTTTCTTT	CASSVAAGTEAFF
-	17	TRBV7-2	TRBJ2-5	-	TGTGCCAGCAGCTCTAAGCCCCTCGGCGGGGGCAGGGAGACCCAGTACTTC	CASSSKPLGGGRETQYF
TRBD1	14	TRBV7-9	TRBJ2-3	-	TGTGCCAGCAGCAACGACAGGGTCCGAGATACGCAGTATTTT	CASSNDRVRDTQYF
-	17	TRBV7-8	TRBJ1-5	once	TGTGCCAGCAACCTAGGGGACACCGCGGCGGGCAATCAGCCCCAGCATTTT	CASNLGDTAAGNQPQHF
TRBD1	14	TRBV5-1	TRBJ1-1	-	TGCGCCAGCAGCTTGGGACAGGGCAAGGCTGAAGCTTTCTTT	CASSLGQGKAEAFF
TRBD1	15	TRBV9	TRBJ1-1	-	TGTGCCAGCAGCGGACAACAGGGGGCCAACACTGAAGCTTTCTTT	CASSGQQGANTEAFF
-	16	TRBV5-1	TRBJ2-1	-	-	CASSVGPGDSYNEQFF
-	13	TRBV18	TRBJ1-5	-	TGTGCCAGCTCACCGGGTAGCGATCAGCCCCAGCATTTT	CASSPGSDQPQHF
TRBD1	15	TRBV6-1	TRBJ2-3	-	TGTGCCAGCAGGGCCGGACAGGGGGATCGGGATACGCAGTATTTT	CASRAGQGDRDTQYF
-	13	TRBV5-6	TRBJ2-7	few	TGTGCCAGCAAGACGGGGGAGGTCTACGAGCAGTACTTC	CASKTGEVYEQYF
TRBD1	16	TRBV18	TRBJ2-7	-	TGTGCCAGCTCACCATATCAGGGGGCAGGCCGCCACGAGCAGTACTTC	CASSPYQGAGRHEQYF
-	15	TRBV18	TRBJ1-6	-	TGTGCCAGCTCACCATCATCGGGCAGCGGTTCACCCCTCCACTTT	CASSPSSGSGSPLHF
-	13	TRBV5-1	TRBJ1-1	few	TGCGCCAGCAGGAGGGGACAGAACACTGAAGCTTTCTTT	CASRRGQNTEAFF
TRBD1	14	TRBV25-1	TRBJ1-2	-	TGTGCCAGCAGTGCGACCGGGACAGGGAGTGGCTACACCTTC	CASSATGTGSGYTF
-	19	TRBV7-6	TRBJ2-3	-	TGTGCCAGCAGCTTAGGGGGGCGGCACCGTCTTCAAAGCACAGATACGCAGTATTTT	CASSLGGRHRLQSTDTQYF
-	15	TRBV7-9	TRBJ1-1	-	TGTGCCAGCAGCTTTGCAGGGTCGGCGAACACTGAAGCTTTCTTT	CASSFAGSANTEAFF
TRBD1	16	TRBV7-6	TRBJ2-7	-	TGTGCCAGCAGCTTTTTTGTCGGACAGGGGCCGCGCGAGCAGTACTTC	CASSFFVGQGPREQYF
-	14	TRBV15	TRBJ1-2	-	TGTGCCACCAGCAGGGCTACAGGGATGGATGGCTACACCTTC	CATSRATGMDGYTF
-	15	TRBV7-2	TRBJ2-7	-	TGTGCCAGCAGCTTAGCGGGGGCAACTTACAACGAGCAGTACTTC	CASSLAGATYNEQYF
-	14	TRBV7-2	TRBJ1-2	-	TGTGCCAGCAGCCCTGCCCGGGAGCAGGATGGCTACACCTTC	CASSPAREQDGYTF
TRBD1	14	TRBV28	TRBJ1-2	few	TGTGCCAGCAGGATACCGGGACAGGGAGATGGCTACACCTTC	CASRIPGQGDGYTF
TRBD1	14	TRBV28	TRBJ2-1	-	TGTGCCAGCAGTACCGGGACAGACTACAATGAGCAGTTCTTC	CASSTGTDYNEQFF
-	17	TRBV27	TRBJ2-4	-	TGTGCCAGCAGTTTATCCCAGGGCCCGCTAGCCAAAAACATTCAGTACTTC	CASSLSQGPLAKNIQYF
TRBD1	13	TRBV7-3	TRBJ1-2	-	TGTGCCAGCAGCGTAACAGGGGAAGATGGCTACACCTTC	CASSVTGEDGYTF
TRBD2	18	TRBV9	TRBJ2-1	-	TGTGCCAGCAGCCCCCGGAGGGTAGGTAGCGGGAGTGGAATTGAGCAGTTCTTC	CASSPRRVGSGSGIEQFF
-	15	TRBV27	TRBJ1-2	once	TGTGCCAGCAGGCTCTTACAGGGCAGGAACTATGGCTACACCTTC	CASRLLQGRNYGYTF
-	15	TRBV6-7	TRBJ1-5	once	TGCGCCAGCAGTTACTGGAGGTTCGGCAATCAGCCCCAGCATTTT	CASSYWRFGNQPQHF
TRBD2	15	TRBV7-9	TRBJ2-6	-	TGTTCCAGCGGGGGCGTTTCCTCTGGGGCCAACGTCCTGACTTTC	CSSGGVSSGANVLTF
-	10	TRBV19	TRBJ2-1	-	TGTGCCAGTACCTATAGTGAGCAGTTCTTC	CASTYSEQFF
-	15	TRBV18	TRBJ2-2	-	TGTGCCAGCTCCCAGACCACTAAGAACACCGGGGAGCTGTTTTTT	CASSQTTKNTGELFF
-	16	TRBV4-1	TRBJ1-2	-	TGCGCCAGCAGCCAAGAGCACCGGGGACTCGTAACTGGCTACACCTTC	CASSQEHRGLVTGYTF
TRBD2	19	TRBV7-9	TRBJ2-1	-	TGTGCCAGCAGCTTACCGTGGCACTGGACTAGCGGGAGTGGCAATGAGCAGTTCTTC	CASSLPWHWTSGSGNEQFF
-	14	TRBV5-1	TRBJ1-1	few	TGCGCCAGCAGCGAGGATAGAGCGGACGCTGAAGCTTTCTTT	CASSEDRADAEAFF
TRBD2	14	TRBV2	TRBJ2-5	-	TGTGCCAGCAGTCATTCGAGCGGGGAAGAGACCCAGTACTTC	CASSHSSGEETQYF
-	15	TRBV4-2	TRBJ1-1	few	TGTGCCAGCAGCCAAGAAGTAACGACAGTAAGTGAAGCTTTCTTT	CASSQEVTTVSEAFF
TRBD2	15	TRBV14	TRBJ2-1	-	TGTGCCAGCAGCCGCTCTAGCGGGGGGGCAGGGGAGCAGTTCTTC	CASSRSSGGAGEQFF
TRBD2	18	TRBV28	TRBJ2-1	-	TGTGCCAGCAGCCCCGGTCTAGCGGGGGACCTTGGGGGGTATGAGCAGTTCTTC	CASSPGLAGDLGGYEQFF
-	16	TRBV28	TRBJ2-1	-	TGTGCCAGCAGTTTATTTTTTTGGCAGCGCTACAATGAGCAGTTCTTC	CASSLFFWQRYNEQFF
TRBD1	14	TRBV11-2	TRBJ2-5	-	TGTGCCAGCAGCTTGGGACAGAACCAAGAGACCCAGTACTTC	CASSLGQNQETQYF
TRBD2	16	TRBV9	TRBJ2-7	-	TGTGCCAGCAGCTTGGGACTAGCGGGGACCTCCTACGAGCAGTACTTC	CASSLGLAGTSYEQYF
-	16	TRBV18	TRBJ1-2	-	TGTGCCAGCTTCCGACCACGGCTGAGGGTGAACTATGGCTACACCTTC	CASFRPRLRVNYGYTF
-	13	TRBV9	TRBJ2-1	-	TGTGCCAGCAGCGTGTTCAGGGACAATGAGCAGTTCTTC	CASSVFRDNEQFF
-	16	TRBV9	TRBJ2-2	-	TGTGCCAGCAGAGCCCCAGGGTACGGGAACACCGGGGAGCTGTTTTTT	CASRAPGYGNTGELFF